The 25 T cell receptor beta chains below all came from one sample that was sequenced in a study of T cell responses to AZD1222 COVID-19 vaccine. TCRdb's table, derived via immunoSEQ multiplex PCR, lists solely in-frame clones and lacks some. The sample has about 140,000 clones. The specimen sequenced was peripheral blood. The receptors were sampled from an adult in good health.

The gene calls are TRBV7-2 and TRBJ2-7, with D possibly matching TRBD1 (5 bases). The V gene lost 1 base and the J gene lost 3 bases, with 10 bases spanning the gap. This CDR3 region has 14 residues. CDR1 is SGHTA and CDR2 is FQGNSA in the germline V gene. The chain's CDR3 is CASSLVVQGYEQYF. In nucleotides, the CDR3 is TGTGCCAGCAGCTTAGTCGTCCAGGGCTACGAGCAGTACTTC. Complete variable domain (other parts from reference TRBV7-2 and TRBJ2-7): GAGVSQSPSNKVTEKGKDVELRCDPISGHTALYWYRQSLGQGLEFLIYFQGNSAPDKSGLPSDRFSAERTGGSVSTLTIQRTQQEDSAVYLCASSLVVQGYEQYFGPGTRLTVT.

The chain combines TRBV18 with TRBJ2-5; D may match TRBD1 or TRBD2 (5 bases each). The germline V and J ends were trimmed by 1 base and 3 bases, with 18 bases remaining between them. Germline loops: CDR1 KGHSH, CDR2 LQKENI. This CDR3 has 17 residues. The CDR3 is CASSPQGPQGVKETQYF. CDR3 DNA: TGTGCCAGCTCACCACAAGGCCCCCAGGGAGTGAAAGAGACCCAGTACTTC.

The chain carries TRBV12-3 or TRBV12-4 and TRBJ2-7, with 7 positions matching TRBD1. With 7 bases clipped from V and 6 bases from J, the junction kept 6 bases outside the gene matches. This CDR3 contains 12 residues. CDR3 sequence: CASTRQGSEQYF. The CDR3 DNA is TGTGCCAGCACCCGACAGGGAAGCGAGCAGTACTTC.

V and J are TRBV13 and TRBJ1-5, with D tentatively TRBD1 (5 bases). The CDR3 covers 13 residues. Germline assignment: CDR1 PRHDT and CDR2 FYEKMQ (reference sequence). V was trimmed by 9 bases and J by 4 bases, leaving 13 bases between them. CDR3 DNA: TGTGCCAGTACGAAGGGGCGGAATCAGCCCCAGCATTTT. It is translated as CASTKGRNQPQHF.

V and J are TRBV12-3 or TRBV12-4 and TRBJ1-5; no clear D. The CDR3 is made up of 13 amino acids. Trimming cost V 8 bases and J 5 bases, with 13 bases left between them. The CDR3 protein is CASVGGIDQPQHF. DNA of the CDR3: TGTGCCAGCGTTGGAGGGATCGATCAGCCCCAGCATTTT.

The V call is TRBV5-1, the J call TRBJ1-6, with TRBD1 matching 7 bases. V gave up 3 bases and J gave up 5 bases; unmatched junction bases: 8. Germline loops: CDR1 SGHRS, CDR2 YFSETQ. CDR3 length: 16 residues. The CDR3: CASSSRQGEDNSPLHF. The CDR3 bases are TGCGCCAGCAGCTCAAGACAGGGAGAGGATAATTCACCCCTCCACTTT.

The genes are TRBV19 and TRBJ1-2; tentatively, D is TRBD1 (6 bases). Trimming shortened V by 7 bases and J by 7 bases, and 10 bases separated the two germline ends. This CDR3 contains 11 residues. Germline values: CDR1 LNHDA, CDR2 SQIVND (reference sequence). This CDR3 reads CASTGASGYTF. CDR3 bases: TGTGCCAGTACAGGGGCCTCTGGCTACACCTTC.

This chain joins TRBV4-2 and TRBJ2-5, with a weak D call TRBD1 (6 bases). The CDR3 covers 15 residues. The V end lost 0 bases, the J end lost 3 bases, and 11 bases lay between the germline ends. Germline V gene lookup returns CDR1 LGHNA and CDR2 YNFKEQ. This chain's CDR3 is CASSQELNREETQYF. The CDR3 coding sequence is TGTGCCAGCAGCCAAGAGTTAAACAGGGAAGAGACCCAGTACTTC.

The chain couples TRBV7-2 to TRBJ2-2; D is unclear. The CDR3 covers 15 residues. Germline lookup yields CDR1 SGHTA and CDR2 FQGNSA. V was trimmed by 1 base and J by 2 bases, leaving 8 bases between them. The CDR3 nucleotides are TGTGCCAGCAGCTTAGAACAGTTCAACACCGGGGAGCTGTTTTTT. Translated: CASSLEQFNTGELFF.

The rearrangement joins TRBV7-8 to TRBJ1-2; D is uncertain. V dropped 1 base and J dropped 0 bases, with 6 bases sitting between them. Germline CDR1 and CDR2: SGHVS and FQNEAQ. The CDR3 has 14 residues. CDR3 DNA sequence: TGTGCCAGCAGCTTAGAGCTGACTAACTATGGCTACACCTTC. It yields the protein CASSLELTNYGYTF.

A note on this clone: In the same sample, other DNA sequences code for this CDR3. The V gene is TRBV7-2, the J gene TRBJ2-7, with D unresolved. The germline V gene encodes CDR1 SGHTA and CDR2 FQGNSA. The CDR3 covers 11 residues. The germline V and J ends were trimmed by 5 bases and 1 base, with 3 bases remaining between them. In nucleotides, the CDR3 is TGTGCCAGCAGCCCGTCCTACGAGCAGTACTTC. Encoded protein: CASSPSYEQYF.

The CDR3 nucleotides are TGTGCCAGCAGCTACCATGGGGGGAGAGGCGCTGAAGCTTTCTTT. Protein: CASSYHGGRGAEAFF. V is TRBV3-1 (or the pseudogene TRBV3-2) and J is TRBJ1-1; D may be TRBD1 (5 bases). CDR1 is LGHDT, CDR2 YNNKEL, per germline (reference sequence). The ends were cut back, 5 bases at V and 6 bases at J, with 19 bases in the middle. This CDR3 region has 15 residues.

CDR3 region: CASSLGTGRETQYF. CDR3 nucleotide sequence: TGCGCCAGCAGCTTGGGTACGGGTCGGGAGACCCAGTACTTC. The rearrangement uses TRBV5-1 and TRBJ2-5; unclear D gene. The CDR3 sequence is 14 residues long. Germline V gene data show CDR1 as SGHRS and CDR2 as YFSETQ. V was pared by 0 bases and J by 5 bases, with 11 bases between.

The CDR3 DNA reads TGTGCCAGCGGTCCCTTACCCGGCGCTGAAGCTTTCTTT. This codes for CASGPLPGAEAFF. J is TRBJ1-1 and V is TRBV6-5; D is undetermined. In germline, CDR1 is MNHEY, CDR2 SVGAGI. V lost 8 bases and J lost 6, with 16 bases in between. CDR3 length: 13 residues.

J is TRBJ2-7 and V is TRBV3-1 (or the pseudogene TRBV3-2); TRBD2 matches 7 bases. Trimming cost V 4 bases and J 1 base; bases outside gene matches: 13. The CDR3 is 17 residues long. The germline V gene has CDR1 LGHDT and CDR2 YNNKEL (reference sequence). The CDR3 DNA reads TGTGCCAGCAGCCCAGAGGTTGCGGGGGTAAAGTCCTACGAGCAGTACTTC. Encoded protein: CASSPEVAGVKSYEQYF.

The genes are TRBV19 and TRBJ1-6; D possibly corresponds to TRBD1 (5 bases). Germline V gene lookup returns CDR1 LNHDA and CDR2 SQIVND (reference sequence). V lost 7 bases and J 4 bases, leaving 17 bases between the germline ends. The CDR3 runs 16 residues. The DNA for the CDR3 is TGTGCCAGTACGGATGGGCAGGGCGGTTATAATTCACCCCTCCACTTT. This codes for CASTDGQGGYNSPLHF.

This chain connects TRBV5-1 to TRBJ2-2, with D perhaps matching TRBD2 (7 bases). V was shortened by 4 bases and J by 0 bases, with 19 bases between the two germline ends. The germline V gene has CDR1 SGHRS and CDR2 YFSETQ. The CDR3 sequence is 18 residues long. CDR3 DNA: TGCGCCAGCAGCCCGCTTGGGGGGGCGTTGGCGAACACCGGGGAGCTGTTTTTT. Translating gives CASSPLGGALANTGELFF.

The chain couples TRBV7-7 to TRBJ2-3; 7 nucleotides agree with TRBD1. The V and J ends lost 3 bases and 5 bases, in that order; junction bases with no gene match: 17. The germline CDR1 and CDR2 sequences are SSHAT and FNYEAQ (reference sequence). The CDR3 extends over 18 amino acids. Here the CDR3 DNA reads TGTGCCAGCAGCTTTAGAACCCGGGGAACAGGGGATAAAGATACGCAGTATTTT. Translation: CASSFRTRGTGDKDTQYF.

V gene TRBV2 combines with J gene TRBJ2-1; perhaps TRBD2 as D (5 bases). The CDR3 sequence is 16 residues long. Between the trimmed V and J ends, which lost 7 bases and 5 bases, there was a span of 21 bases. Germline-derived CDR1 and CDR2 are SNHLY and FYNNEI. The CDR3 loop is CASTRLLDPRNNEQFF. DNA for the CDR3: TGTGCCAGCACGAGACTACTAGACCCCAGGAACAATGAGCAGTTCTTC.

Here the CDR3 reads CASSPEGSYNEQFF. CDR3 DNA: TGTGCCAGCAGCCCAGAGGGGTCCTACAATGAGCAGTTCTTC. The rearrangement joins TRBV6-5 to TRBJ2-1; the D gene could be TRBD1 or TRBD2 (5 bases each). Germline CDR1 is MNHEY and CDR2 is SVGAGI. V was shortened by 6 bases and J by 1 base, with 10 bases between the two germline ends. The CDR3 totals 14 residues.

This CDR3 is CASSPGTGAGTGELFF. CDR3 bases: TGTGCCAGCAGCCCGGGAACAGGGGCCGGCACCGGGGAGCTGTTTTTT. This sequence joins TRBV9 and TRBJ2-2; 7 bases are a match to TRBD1. CDR1 SGDLS and CDR2 YYNGEE come from the germline V gene. Trimming removed 4 bases from V and 4 bases from J; junction bases left unmatched: 10. The CDR3 consists of 16 residues. Together with reference TRBV9 and TRBJ2-2, the CDR3 gives the full variable domain: DSGVTQTPKHLITATGQRVTLRCSPRSGDLSVYWYQQSLDQGLQFLIQYYNGEERAKGNILERFSAQQFPDLHSELNLSSLELGDSALYFCASSPGTGAGTGELFFGEGSRLTVL.

J is TRBJ2-7 and V is TRBV4-1; D gene ambiguous. V was cut by 4 bases and J by 0 bases, with 13 bases left in between. Germline assignment: CDR1 MGHRA and CDR2 YSYEKL. The CDR3 is 15 residues long. CDR3: CASSRSSASSYEQYF. CDR3 in DNA: TGCGCCAGCAGCCGTTCTAGTGCGAGCTCCTACGAGCAGTACTTC.

The rearrangement links TRBV9 to TRBJ1-6; 7 bases are a match to TRBD1. There are 16 residues in the CDR3. V shed 0 bases and J 5 bases; nucleotides not matched to a gene: 5. Germline V gene sequence: CDR1 SGDLS, CDR2 YYNGEE. As DNA, the CDR3 is TGTGCCAGCAGCGTAGGAAGGGGGCGCGATAATTCACCCCTCCACTTT. It is translated as CASSVGRGRDNSPLHF.

The chain uses TRBV3-1 (or the pseudogene TRBV3-2) and TRBJ1-1; D gene uncertain. CDR1 is LGHDT, CDR2 YNNKEL, per germline (reference sequence). There are 14 residues in the CDR3. Trimming pared 4 bases from V and 2 bases from J, leaving 11 bases between. CDR3 region: CASSPLVENTEAFF. The DNA for the CDR3 is TGTGCCAGCAGCCCCCTGGTAGAAAACACTGAAGCTTTCTTT.

This chain links TRBV28 with TRBJ1-4; D is unresolved. Germline V gene sequence: CDR1 MDHEN, CDR2 SYDVKM. This CDR3 comprises 14 residues. V lost 7 bases and J lost 0, with 9 bases in between. CDR3 residues: CASTDGATNEKLFF. CDR3 nucleotides: TGTGCCAGCACAGACGGGGCAACTAATGAAAAACTGTTTTTT.